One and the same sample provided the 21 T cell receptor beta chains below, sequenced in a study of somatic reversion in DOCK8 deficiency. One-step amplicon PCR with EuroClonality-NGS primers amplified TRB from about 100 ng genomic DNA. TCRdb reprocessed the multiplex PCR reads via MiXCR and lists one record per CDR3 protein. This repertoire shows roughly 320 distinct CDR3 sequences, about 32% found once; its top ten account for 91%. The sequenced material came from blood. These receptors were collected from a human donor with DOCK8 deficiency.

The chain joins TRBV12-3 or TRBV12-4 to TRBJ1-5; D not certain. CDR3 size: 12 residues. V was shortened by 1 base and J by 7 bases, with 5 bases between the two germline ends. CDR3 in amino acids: CASSLGFQPQHF. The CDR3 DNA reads TGTGCCAGCAGTTTAGGGTTCCAGCCCCAGCATTTT.

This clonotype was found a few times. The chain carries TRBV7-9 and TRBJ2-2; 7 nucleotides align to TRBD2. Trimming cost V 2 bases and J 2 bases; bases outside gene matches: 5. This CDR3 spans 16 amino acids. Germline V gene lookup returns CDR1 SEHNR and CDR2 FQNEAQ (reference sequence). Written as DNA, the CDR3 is TGTGCCAGCAGCTTAACCGGGGGGTATAACACCGGGGAGCTGTTTTTT. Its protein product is CASSLTGGYNTGELFF.

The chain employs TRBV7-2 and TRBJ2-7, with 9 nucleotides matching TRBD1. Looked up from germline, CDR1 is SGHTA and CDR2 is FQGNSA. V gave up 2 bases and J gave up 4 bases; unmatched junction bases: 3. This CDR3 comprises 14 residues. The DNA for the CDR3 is TGTGCCAGCAGCTTAAGACAGGGGGAGTACGAGCAGTACTTC. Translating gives CASSLRQGEYEQYF.

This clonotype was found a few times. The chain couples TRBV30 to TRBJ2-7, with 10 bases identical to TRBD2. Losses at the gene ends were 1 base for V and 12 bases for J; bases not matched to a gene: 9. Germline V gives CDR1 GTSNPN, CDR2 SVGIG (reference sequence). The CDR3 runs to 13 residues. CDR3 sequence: CAWSAATSGFLYF. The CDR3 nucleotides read TGTGCCTGGAGTGCCGCGACTAGCGGGTTTCTGTACTTC.

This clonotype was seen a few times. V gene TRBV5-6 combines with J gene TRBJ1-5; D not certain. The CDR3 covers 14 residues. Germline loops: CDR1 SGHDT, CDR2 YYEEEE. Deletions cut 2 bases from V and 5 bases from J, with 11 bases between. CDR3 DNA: TGTGCCAGCAGCTTAAGAAACCGAGATCAGCCCCAGCATTTT. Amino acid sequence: CASSLRNRDQPQHF.

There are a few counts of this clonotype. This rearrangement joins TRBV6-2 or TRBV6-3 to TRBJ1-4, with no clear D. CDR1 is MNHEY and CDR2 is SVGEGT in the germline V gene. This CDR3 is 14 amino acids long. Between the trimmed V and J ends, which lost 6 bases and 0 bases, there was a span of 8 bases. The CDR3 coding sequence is TGTGCCAGCAGGGACGGTGCAACTAATGAAAAACTGTTTTTT. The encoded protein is CASRDGATNEKLFF.

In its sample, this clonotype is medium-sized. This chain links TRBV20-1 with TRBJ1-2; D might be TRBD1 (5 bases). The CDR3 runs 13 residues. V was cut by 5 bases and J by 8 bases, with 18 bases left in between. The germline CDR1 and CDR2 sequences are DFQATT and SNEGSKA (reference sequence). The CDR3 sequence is CSAHPGGVSGYTF. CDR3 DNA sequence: TGCAGTGCTCACCCGGGGGGGGTCTCGGGCTACACCTTC.

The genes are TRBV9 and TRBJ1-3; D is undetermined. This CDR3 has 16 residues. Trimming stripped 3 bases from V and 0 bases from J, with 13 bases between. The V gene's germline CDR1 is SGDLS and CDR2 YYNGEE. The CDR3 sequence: CASSALEGPSGNTIYF. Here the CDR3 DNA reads TGTGCCAGCAGCGCCCTGGAAGGGCCCTCTGGAAACACCATATATTTT.

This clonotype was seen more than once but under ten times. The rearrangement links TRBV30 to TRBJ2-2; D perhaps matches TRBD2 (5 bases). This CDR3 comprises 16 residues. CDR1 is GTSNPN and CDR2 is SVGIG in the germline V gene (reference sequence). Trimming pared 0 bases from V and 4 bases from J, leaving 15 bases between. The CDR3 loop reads CAWSVPFEGFTGELFF. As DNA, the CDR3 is TGTGCCTGGAGTGTCCCCTTTGAGGGATTCACCGGGGAGCTGTTTTTT. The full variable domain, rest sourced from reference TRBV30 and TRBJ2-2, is SQTIHQWPATLVQPVGSPLSLECTVEGTSNPNLYWYRQAAGRGLQLLFYSVGIGQISSEVPQNLSASRPQDRQFILSSKKLLLSDSGFYLCAWSVPFEGFTGELFFGEGSRLTVL.

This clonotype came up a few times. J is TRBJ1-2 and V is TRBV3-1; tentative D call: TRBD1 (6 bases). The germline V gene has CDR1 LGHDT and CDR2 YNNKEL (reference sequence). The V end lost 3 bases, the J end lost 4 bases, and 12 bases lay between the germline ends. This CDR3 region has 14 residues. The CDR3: CASSHWTDFYGYTF. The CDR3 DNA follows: TGTGCCAGCAGCCACTGGACAGACTTCTATGGCTACACCTTC.

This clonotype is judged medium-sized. CDR3 DNA sequence: TGCAGTGCTAGAGACTGGACAGGGGTGGCTGGAAACACCATATATTTT. It yields the protein CSARDWTGVAGNTIYF. V gene TRBV20-1 combines with J gene TRBJ1-3; TRBD1 agrees at 9 bases. After removal of 0 bases from V and 2 bases from J, the junction contained 5 bases not matched to a gene. In germline, CDR1 is DFQATT, CDR2 SNEGSKA (reference sequence). The CDR3 runs 16 residues.

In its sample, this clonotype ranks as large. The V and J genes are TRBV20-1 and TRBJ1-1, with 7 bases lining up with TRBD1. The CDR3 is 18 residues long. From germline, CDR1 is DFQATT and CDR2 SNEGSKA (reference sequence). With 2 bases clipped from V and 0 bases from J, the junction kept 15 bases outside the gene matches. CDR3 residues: CSARPRLQGGLMNTEAFF. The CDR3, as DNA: TGCAGTGCTAGACCTAGACTGCAAGGGGGCCTTATGAACACTGAAGCTTTCTTT.

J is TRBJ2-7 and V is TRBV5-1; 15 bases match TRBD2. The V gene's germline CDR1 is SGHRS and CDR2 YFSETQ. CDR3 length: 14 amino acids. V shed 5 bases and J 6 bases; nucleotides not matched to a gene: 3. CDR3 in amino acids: CASRGTSGGREQYF. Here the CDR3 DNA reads TGCGCCAGCAGGGGGACTAGCGGGGGGCGCGAGCAGTACTTC.

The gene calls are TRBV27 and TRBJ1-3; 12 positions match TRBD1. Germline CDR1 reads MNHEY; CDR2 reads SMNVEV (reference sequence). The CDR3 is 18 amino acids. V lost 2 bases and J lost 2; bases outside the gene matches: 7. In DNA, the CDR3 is TGTGCCAGCAGTTTAGTTGAGGGGACAGGGGGCCCTGGAAACACCATATATTTT. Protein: CASSLVEGTGGPGNTIYF.

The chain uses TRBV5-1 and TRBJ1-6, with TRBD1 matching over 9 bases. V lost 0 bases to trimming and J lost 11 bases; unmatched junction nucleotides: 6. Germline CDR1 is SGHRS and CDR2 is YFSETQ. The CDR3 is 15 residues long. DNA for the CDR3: TGCGCCAGCAGCTTGGGGACAGGGGTTGGTACACCCCTCCACTTT. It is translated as CASSLGTGVGTPLHF.

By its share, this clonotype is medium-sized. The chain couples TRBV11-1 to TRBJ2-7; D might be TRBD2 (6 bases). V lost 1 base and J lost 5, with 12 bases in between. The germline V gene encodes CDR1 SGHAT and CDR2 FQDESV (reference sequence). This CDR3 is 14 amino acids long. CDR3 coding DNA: TGTGCCAGCAGCTTAGAGGAGGGAATCCACGAGCAGTACTTC. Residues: CASSLEEGIHEQYF. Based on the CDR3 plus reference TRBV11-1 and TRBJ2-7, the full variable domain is EAEVAQSPRYKITEKSQAVAFWCDPISGHATLYWYRQILGQGPELLVQFQDESVVDDSQLPKDRFSAERLKGVDSTLKIQPAELGDSAMYLCASSLEEGIHEQYFGPGTRLTVT.

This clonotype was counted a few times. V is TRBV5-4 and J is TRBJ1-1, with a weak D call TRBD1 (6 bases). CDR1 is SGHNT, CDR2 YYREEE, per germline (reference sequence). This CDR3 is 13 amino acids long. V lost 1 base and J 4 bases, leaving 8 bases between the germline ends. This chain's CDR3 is CASSLLGGTEAFF. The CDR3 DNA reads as TGTGCCAGCAGCTTGTTAGGGGGCACTGAAGCTTTCTTT.

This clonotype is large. The CDR3 loop reads CASSSGARFWAFF. The CDR3 coding sequence is TGTGCCAGCAGCTCGGGGGCCCGCTTTTGGGCTTTCTTT. The chain has TRBV11-2 and TRBJ1-1; D might be TRBD1 (6 bases). The germline V gene encodes CDR1 SGHAT and CDR2 FQNNGV. The CDR3 is 13 residues long. Trimming took 4 bases from V and 11 from J, leaving 17 bases between them.

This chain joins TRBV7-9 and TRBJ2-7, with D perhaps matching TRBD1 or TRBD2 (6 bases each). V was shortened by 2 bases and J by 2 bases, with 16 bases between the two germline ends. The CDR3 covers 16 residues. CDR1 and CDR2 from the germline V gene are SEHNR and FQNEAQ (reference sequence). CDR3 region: CASSLLVLGGPYEQYF. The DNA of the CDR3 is TGTGCCAGCAGCTTATTGGTGTTGGGGGGCCCCTACGAGCAGTACTTC. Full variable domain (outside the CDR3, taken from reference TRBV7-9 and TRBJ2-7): DTGVSQNPRHKITKRGQNVTFRCDPISEHNRLYWYRQTLGQGPEFLTYFQNEAQLEKSRLLSDRFSAERPKGSFSTLEIQRTEQGDSAMYLCASSLLVLGGPYEQYFGPGTRLTVT.

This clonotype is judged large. DNA of the CDR3: TGTGCCATCAGTTCTTCGACGGCTAACACTGAAGCTTTCTTT. As protein: CAISSSTANTEAFF. The V call is TRBV10-3, the J call TRBJ1-1; D is undetermined. Trimming shortened V by 5 bases and J by 2 bases, and 12 bases separated the two germline ends. The CDR3 spans 14 residues. Germline V gene sequence: CDR1 ENHRY, CDR2 SYGVKD.

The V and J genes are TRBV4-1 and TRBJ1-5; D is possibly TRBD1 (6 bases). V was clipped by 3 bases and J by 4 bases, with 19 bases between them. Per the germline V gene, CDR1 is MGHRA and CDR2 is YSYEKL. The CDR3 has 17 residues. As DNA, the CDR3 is TGCGCCAGCAGCCACCCCCTCGAACAGGGCCTTAATCAGCCCCAGCATTTT. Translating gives CASSHPLEQGLNQPQHF.